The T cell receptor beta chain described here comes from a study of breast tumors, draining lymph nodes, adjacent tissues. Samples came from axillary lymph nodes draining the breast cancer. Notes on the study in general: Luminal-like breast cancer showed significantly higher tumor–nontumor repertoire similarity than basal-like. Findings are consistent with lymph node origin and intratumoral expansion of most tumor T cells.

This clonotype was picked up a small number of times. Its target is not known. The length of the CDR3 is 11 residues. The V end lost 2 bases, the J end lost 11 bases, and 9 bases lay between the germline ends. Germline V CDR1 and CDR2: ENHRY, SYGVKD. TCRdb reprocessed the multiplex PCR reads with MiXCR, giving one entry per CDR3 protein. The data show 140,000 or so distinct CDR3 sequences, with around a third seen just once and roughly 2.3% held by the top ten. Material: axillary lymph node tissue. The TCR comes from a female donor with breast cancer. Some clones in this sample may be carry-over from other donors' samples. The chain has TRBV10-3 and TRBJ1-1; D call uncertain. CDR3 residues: CAISEGVIAFF. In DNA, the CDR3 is TGTGCCATCAGTGAGGGGGTTATCGCTTTCTTT.